This T cell receptor beta chain was profiled in a study of CD8+ T cells in alopecia areata. General observations from the study: TCR sharing across patients was less clear than in mice, possibly HLA-related.

CD4+ and CD8+ T cells were sorted from PBMCs stained for CD3, CD4 and CD8. Worth noting for this clone: Its antigen remains unknown.

Germline V gene lookup returns CDR1 PRHDT and CDR2 FYEKMQ (reference sequence). The germline V and J ends were trimmed by 8 bases and 0 bases, with 14 bases remaining between them. CDR3 length: 15 residues. Reverse transcription of extracted RNA yielded cDNA, which provided the sequencing template. Profiling relied on immunoSEQ multiplex PCR, and the TCRdb table lists in-frame clones only, not all of them. The sample gives about 110,000 clones, around 55% of which show up once; 20% is in the top ten. The source material was CD8+ T cells sorted from blood. The J gene is TRBJ2-1, the V gene TRBV13; tentative D call: TRBD1 (6 bases). The sequence derives from a human donor in good health. The CDR3 is CASAWGLSSYNEQFF. Here the CDR3 DNA reads TGTGCCAGCGCGTGGGGGCTCAGCTCCTACAATGAGCAGTTCTTC.